This section outlines one TCR beta chain sequence together with its context. Its target is unknown. In germline, CDR1 is MNHEY, CDR2 SVGEGT. The CDR3 is made up of 14 amino acids. The V end was cut by 7 bases, the J end by 0 bases, with 13 bases between. Together with a sample-barcoded 5' primer, a J-beta primer mix was included in a second PCR lasting 7 to 11 cycles. TCRdb passed the 5' RACE reads through MiXCR, listing each CDR3 protein once. Among 650,000 to 1,000,000 distinct CDR3 sequences listed, 35% to 40% were seen once. This entry belongs to a study of blood T cells in healthy people across ages. Study results and caveats: Naive CD4+ cells and diversity were both higher in long-lived donors than in aged donors.

The specimen sequenced was blood. The source is a man between 18 and 29 years old in good health. The chain couples TRBV6-2 or TRBV6-3 to TRBJ2-7; D call uncertain. The CDR3 DNA reads as TGTGCCAGCATTCAGGACGGCAACTCCTACGAGCAGTACTTC. Protein sequence: CASIQDGNSYEQYF.